One sample yielded the 7 T cell receptor beta chains listed below, sequenced in a study of cytomegalovirus exposure and HLA in healthy donors. PCR involved 60 Vbeta and 13 Jbeta primers. Assay: immunoSEQ multiplex PCR; the TCRdb copy retains only in-frame clones and omits some. The sample has some 200,000 clones; almost 80% are singletons. Material for sequencing was PBMCs. These receptors all stem from a man between 18 and 29 years old in good health and CMV-seronegative.

The rearrangement uses TRBV19 and TRBJ1-2; perhaps TRBD1 as D (6 bases). Germline V lookup: CDR1 LNHDA, CDR2 SQIVND (reference sequence). V gave up 7 bases and J gave up 0 bases, with 15 bases separating them. The CDR3 is made up of 15 amino acids. The CDR3 protein is CASKGHINTNYGYTF. DNA of the CDR3: TGTGCCAGTAAGGGACACATTAACACTAACTATGGCTACACCTTC.

The chain uses TRBV27 and TRBJ2-1; D might be TRBD2 (5 bases). This CDR3 is built from 16 residues. The germline gives CDR1 MNHEY, CDR2 SMNVEV (reference sequence). The V end was cut by 3 bases, the J end by 0 bases, with 12 bases between. The CDR3 is CASSLDLTFSYNEQFF. The CDR3 DNA sequence: TGTGCCAGCAGTTTGGACTTAACCTTCTCCTACAATGAGCAGTTCTTC.

This clone turned up a few times. The chain has TRBV14 and TRBJ2-2, with 7 positions matching TRBD2. CDR1 and CDR2 (germline): SGHDN, FVKESK. There are 14 residues in the CDR3. The V and J ends lost 0 bases and 13 bases, in that order; junction bases with no gene match: 8. The CDR3 nucleotides read TGTGCCAGCAGCCAAGAAATTACCCCGGGAGGGCTGTTTTTT. Translated, it gives CASSQEITPGGLFF.

The genes are TRBV7-6 and TRBJ1-1; 7 nucleotides agree with TRBD1. V was clipped by 5 bases and J by 1 base; unmatched bases: 4. Germline V lookup: CDR1 SGHVS, CDR2 FNYEAQ. The length of the CDR3 is 14 residues. DNA for the CDR3: TGTGCCAGCAGCAAGGGGGCAGGGAACACTGAAGCTTTCTTT. Translated, it gives CASSKGAGNTEAFF.

The V and J genes are TRBV5-1 and TRBJ2-3; 7 bases are shared with TRBD1. The germline V gene has CDR1 SGHRS and CDR2 YFSETQ. The CDR3 loop spans 16 amino acids. The V gene end was trimmed by 0 bases and the J gene end by 2 bases; junction bases not matched to a gene: 6. CDR3 amino acids: CASSLAGQSFTDTQYF. The CDR3 DNA is TGCGCCAGCAGCTTGGCGGGACAGAGCTTCACAGATACGCAGTATTTT.

The chain links TRBV5-4 to TRBJ2-4; 10 bases align to TRBD1. Unmatched junction bases numbered 16, after V lost 1 base and J lost 15 bases. The CDR3 runs to 16 residues. Looked up from germline, CDR1 is SGHNT and CDR2 is YYREEE (reference sequence). The CDR3 nucleotides read TGTGCCAGCAGCTTGCCTCTCGGACAGGGGGTTTCCCCGGTGTACTTC. Protein sequence: CASSLPLGQGVSPVYF.

The chain carries TRBV19 and TRBJ2-2, with 7 bases identical to TRBD2. Germline V gene lookup returns CDR1 LNHDA and CDR2 SQIVND (reference sequence). The J segment lost 3 bases and the V segment lost 3 bases, leaving 10 bases of the junction unmatched. This CDR3 is built from 17 residues. CDR3 sequence reads: CASSMMEAGRDTGELFF. CDR3 sequence (DNA): TGTGCCAGTAGTATGATGGAGGCAGGGAGGGACACCGGGGAGCTGTTTTTT.